A selection of T cell receptor beta chains follows, all from one sample in a study of prognosis after radiotherapy for stage I lung cancer. One entry per CDR3 protein results from TCRdb running MiXCR on the multiplex PCR reads. The sample yields about 14,000 distinct CDR3 sequences, roughly 25% seen once. Sequenced material: PBMCs, taken before or after stereotactic body radiation therapy (not recorded which). The receptors derive from a donor aged 50 or older with non-small cell lung cancer. CDR3s include the opening cysteine and the closing phenylalanine or tryptophan. A D gene is named only where the DNA matches it firmly. Clone size is shown for a subset of rows, as once, few, many or a class of expanded clone.

d_gene	j_gene	v_gene	abundance	CDR3nt	CDR3aa
TRBD1	TRBJ2-7	TRBV5-1	NA	TGCGCCAGCCAGGGGACAGGAGATTCCTACGAGCAGTACTTC	CASQGTGDSYEQYF
TRBD1	TRBJ2-6	TRBV6-1	once	TGTGCCAGCAAGTACAGGGGGCCGAGCTCCAGGGCCAACGTCCTGACTTTC	CASKYRGPSSRANVLTF
NA	TRBJ2-7	TRBV5-5	many	TGTGCCAGCACCCTAAGAGAGTTCTCCTACGAGCAGTACTTC	CASTLREFSYEQYF
NA	TRBJ2-7	TRBV20-1	medium-sized	TGCAGTGCTAGAGGGCTGGTGGGCGGGACTCCCTACGAGCAGTACTTC	CSARGLVGGTPYEQYF
TRBD1	TRBJ2-7	TRBV2	NA	TGTGCCAGCAGAGCGACAGGGGGTAACGAGCAGTACTTC	CASRATGGNEQYF
TRBD2	TRBJ2-6	TRBV29-1	NA	TGCAGCGTTGAAGATTTGATAGCGGGAGTAGGTGGGGCCAAAATCCTGACTTTC	CSVEDLIAGVGGAKILTF
NA	TRBJ1-1	TRBV6-1	many	TGTGCCAGCAGTGCGGGACAACAAGGGATGAGGTCCGTCGAACCTTTCTTT	CASSAGQQGMRSVEPFF
NA	TRBJ2-5	TRBV7-2	many	TGTGCCAGCAGCTTCCCCAGGGTAGAGTCGGAGACCCAGTACTTC	CASSFPRVESETQYF
TRBD2	TRBJ2-2	TRBV28	many	TGTGCCAGCAGTTTTCTAGCGGGAGATGGAGAAGGGGAGCTGTTTTTT	CASSFLAGDGEGELFF
NA	TRBJ1-5	TRBV6-1	NA	TGTGCCAGCAGTGACGCCCCTAACAAGCGCCAGCATTTT	CASSDAPNKRQHF
TRBD2	TRBJ2-3	TRBV7-2	NA	TGTGCCAGCTTAGCCCCGGTAGGAGCGGGAAGGCGAGATACGCAGTATTTT	CASLAPVGAGRRDTQYF
TRBD2	TRBJ2-3	TRBV7-9	medium-sized	TGTGCCAGCAGCTCAGGGCTAGCGGGAGAGGCAGATACGCAGTATTTT	CASSSGLAGEADTQYF
TRBD1	TRBJ2-6	TRBV15	many	TGTGCCACCAGCAGTCCGGGACAGGGGCTCTCTGGGGCCAACGTCCTGACTTTC	CATSSPGQGLSGANVLTF
NA	TRBJ1-3	TRBV30	many	TGTGCCTGGAGTGTAGCTTTTTCTGGAAACACCATATATTTT	CAWSVAFSGNTIYF
NA	TRBJ2-7	TRBV18	many	TGTGCCAGCTCACCGTATATTACGGACGAGCAGTACTTC	CASSPYITDEQYF
TRBD1	TRBJ2-1	TRBV20-1	medium-sized	TGCAGTGCTAGTTGGGACGGGACAGCCTACAATGAGCAGTTCTTC	CSASWDGTAYNEQFF
NA	TRBJ2-5	TRBV9	many	TGTGCCAGCAGCCCGAGGGCCGGCGAGACCCAGTACTTC	CASSPRAGETQYF
TRBD1	TRBJ1-2	TRBV6-2/TRBV6-3	NA	TGTGCCAGCATTTCGACAGGGGGTGGAAGCTATTGCTACACCTTC	CASISTGGGSYCYTF
TRBD1	TRBJ2-1	TRBV6-4	medium-sized	TGTGCCAGCAGTGAAGCACAGGGGACCTACAATGAGCAGTTCTTC	CASSEAQGTYNEQFF
TRBD1	TRBJ2-7	TRBV5-1	medium-sized	TGCGCCAGCAGCCAGGGGACAGGAGATTCCTACGAGCAGTACTTC	CASSQGTGDSYEQYF
NA	TRBJ2-3	TRBV28	many	TGTGCCAGCAGTTTTCTCTTACGACAGCGGTATTTT	CASSFLLRQRYF
NA	TRBJ1-4	TRBV25-1	many	TGTGCCAGCAGTGAATACTACAGGAGTAATGAAAAACTGTTTTTT	CASSEYYRSNEKLFF
NA	TRBJ1-6	TRBV28	NA	TGTGCCAGCATGGACAGTTATAATTCACCCTTCCACTTT	CASMDSYNSPFHF
TRBD2	TRBJ2-1	TRBV13	medium-sized	TGTGCCAGCAGCTTAGGCGCCCCGGGACTAGCCAATGAGCAGTTCTTC	CASSLGAPGLANEQFF
TRBD2	TRBJ2-7	TRBV6-1	NA	TGTGCCAGCAGCGGACTAGCGGGGGGAGGCGAGCAGTACTTC	CASSGLAGGGEQYF
TRBD2	TRBJ2-7	TRBV2	medium-sized	TGTGCCAGCAGTGAGACTAGCGGGCCGACCTACGAGCAGTACTTC	CASSETSGPTYEQYF
NA	TRBJ1-1	TRBV20-1	many	TGCAGTGCTAGAGGGTCCCAAAGGTTGGTCACTGAAGCTTTCTTT	CSARGSQRLVTEAFF
NA	TRBJ2-3	TRBV9	once	TGTGCCAGCAGCGCGGGCGCAGATACGCAGTATTTT	CASSAGADTQYF
NA	TRBJ1-3	TRBV18	many	TGTGCCAGCTGCGTTACTGCGTCTGGAAACACCATATATTTT	CASCVTASGNTIYF
NA	TRBJ2-3	TRBV5-8	many	TGTGCCAGCAGCCGGCGAGGCGCAGATACGCAGTATTTT	CASSRRGADTQYF
TRBD1	TRBJ2-1	TRBV18	many	TGTGCCAGCCCACCACCTTATGGACAGGGGTTCGGCAATGAGCAGTTCTTC	CASPPPYGQGFGNEQFF
NA	TRBJ2-7	TRBV5-4	few	TGTGCCAGCAGCCAAAGGGGGGGTCGATACGAGCAGTACTTC	CASSQRGGRYEQYF
NA	TRBJ2-3	TRBV4-2	NA	TGTGCCAGCAGCCAAGACCTTCACACAGATAAACAGTATTTT	CASSQDLHTDKQYF
NA	TRBJ2-7	TRBV15	medium-sized	TGTGCCACCAGCAAAGACGGCTACGAGCAGTACTTC	CATSKDGYEQYF
NA	TRBJ1-5	TRBV7-9	many	TGTGCCAGCAGCTCCTCACTCGGGGGGGGGGCAATTTCGCCCCAGCATTTT	CASSSSLGGGAISPQHF
NA	TRBJ1-6	TRBV3-1	many	TGTGCCAGCAGCCTCCAATTAGCAACAGGGTTGCATTCACCCCTCCACTTT	CASSLQLATGLHSPLHF
TRBD1	TRBJ1-1	TRBV18	many	TGTGCCAGCTCAACGACAGGGGGCTCGGGGAACACTGAAGCTTTCTTT	CASSTTGGSGNTEAFF
NA	TRBJ2-1	TRBV7-9	many	TGTGCCAGCAGGCCGAGGGGGGGAGTTAGCCTCCCAGGGTCCTACAATGAGCAGTTCTTC	CASRPRGGVSLPGSYNEQFF